The T cell receptor beta chain described here comes from a study of beta chain features in type 1 diabetes. Expressed TCRB transcripts were sequenced because the entire RNA isolate underwent reverse transcription. Only in-frame clones appear in the TCRdb table, and some are missing; sequencing was by immunoSEQ multiplex PCR. Among hundreds of thousands of clones listed, under 70% were seen once. Of note for this clone: Its antigen is undetermined.

Points from the study as a whole: Over-representation of high TCR-expressing cells was a possible consequence of cDNA sequencing.

This TCR was recovered from a man aged 25-40 years in good health. Specimen: naive CD4+ T cells from blood.

The CDR3 DNA is TGTGCCACCCTCGGGACTAGCGGGATCGAGCAGTACTTC. It codes for CATLGTSGIEQYF. The V and J genes are TRBV27 and TRBJ2-7; 13 nucleotides align to TRBD2. The CDR3 spans 13 residues. Germline CDR1 MNHEY, CDR2 SMNVEV (reference sequence). J gave up 6 bases and V 10 bases, and 6 bases lay outside the gene matches.